This TCR beta chain was retrieved from a study of cytomegalovirus exposure and HLA in healthy donors. Use of 60 Vbeta and 13 Jbeta primers characterized the PCR. TCRdb's table, derived via immunoSEQ multiplex PCR, lists solely in-frame clones and lacks some. The table lists more than 150,000 clones, 84% of them singletons. Study results and limitations: It emerged from a later analysis that several of the most significant clusters appeared to be linked to common viral pathogens. It was likely that a cluster of highly shared sequence variants was a sequencing artifact. HLA restriction was apparent for most CMV-associated TCR beta chains in a later analysis.

Trimming at V came to 1 base and at J to 0 bases, leaving 6 bases not matched to a gene. Germline lookup yields CDR1 KGHSH and CDR2 LQKENI. This CDR3 is 17 amino acids long. A note on this clone: The target antigen is unknown.

This chain uses TRBV18 with TRBJ1-1; 9 bases map to TRBD1. The sample was PBMCs. This clonotype originated in a girl aged 2-15 years in good health and CMV-seropositive. CDR3 nucleotides: TGTGCCAGCTCACCACGTGGACAGGGGAGTATGAACACTGAAGCTTTCTTT. Its translation is CASSPRGQGSMNTEAFF.